One and the same sample provided the 25 T cell receptor beta chains below, sequenced in a study of CD8 T cells in ankylosing spondylitis. TCRdb reprocessed the 5' RACE reads with MiXCR, giving one entry per CDR3 protein. Of 150,000 to 250,000 distinct CDR3 sequences listed, 9.5% to 15% are singletons. The specimen was blood, either unsorted or a sorted T cell fraction (not recorded which). All receptors come from a male donor with ankylosing spondylitis or in good health (not recorded which).

This clonotype was detected a few times. The chain couples TRBV6-5 to TRBJ1-1; D gene ambiguous. This CDR3 comprises 16 residues. CDR1 is MNHEY, CDR2 SVGAGI, per germline. With 2 bases removed from V and 3 bases from J, the gap between germline ends came to 16 bases. CDR3 sequence: CASSYQVITVYTEAFF. DNA for the CDR3: TGTGCCAGCAGTTACCAAGTCATAACAGTGTACACTGAAGCTTTCTTT.

The table lists this clonotype with a few counts. The V and J genes are TRBV5-6 and TRBJ1-3; D perhaps matches TRBD1 (6 bases). The germline gives CDR1 SGHDT, CDR2 YYEEEE. This CDR3 region has 15 residues. V shed 2 bases and J shed 4 bases, with 13 bases lying between them. CDR3 in amino acids: CASSFPQGMGNTIYF. In DNA, the CDR3 is TGTGCCAGCAGCTTTCCACAGGGTATGGGAAACACCATATATTTT. The complete variable domain, with remaining parts taken from reference TRBV5-6 and TRBJ1-3, reads DAGVTQSPTHLIKTRGQQVTLRCSPKSGHDTVSWYQQALGQGPQFIFQYYEEEERQRGNFPDRFSGHQFPNYSSELNVNALLLGDSALYLCASSFPQGMGNTIYFGEGSWLTVV.

The chain employs TRBV3-1 and TRBJ2-3; 9 bases map to TRBD2. The CDR3 extends over 17 amino acids. Per germline, CDR1 LGHDT and CDR2 YNNKEL (reference sequence). V lost 10 bases to trimming and J lost 5 bases; unmatched junction nucleotides: 19. The CDR3 sequence is CATSQVSVAGEEDTQYF. The CDR3 nucleotides are TGTGCCACCTCCCAAGTGAGCGTAGCGGGAGAGGAAGATACGCAGTATTTT.

This clonotype has only a few counts. The chain has TRBV5-1 and TRBJ2-2; tentative D call: TRBD1 (8 bases). In germline, CDR1 is SGHRS, CDR2 YFSETQ. CDR3 length equals 18 residues. V was cut by 0 bases and J by 5 bases, with 20 bases left in between. The CDR3 here is CASSLARGRDRRTGELFF. In nucleotides, the CDR3 is TGCGCCAGCAGCTTGGCGAGAGGGAGGGACAGGCGAACCGGGGAGCTGTTTTTT.

This clonotype turned up a few times. This chain uses TRBV5-1 with TRBJ2-7, with a possible D match to TRBD1 (6 bases). The CDR3 sequence is 15 residues long. The ends were cut back, 2 bases at V and 2 bases at J, with 14 bases in the middle. Germline loops: CDR1 SGHRS, CDR2 YFSETQ. Written as DNA, the CDR3 is TGCGCCAGCAGCTTCTTCCAGGGGTCGGCCTACGAGCAGTACTTC. Translated: CASSFFQGSAYEQYF.

This clonotype was counted only a few times. This sequence joins TRBV20-1 and TRBJ2-3; D is possibly TRBD2 (6 bases). The V and J ends lost 3 bases and 0 bases respectively, with 10 bases between them. The CDR3 length is 14 residues. Germline CDR1 reads DFQATT; CDR2 reads SNEGSKA (reference sequence). CDR3 sequence (DNA): TGCAGTGCTAGTCCTAGCGATAGCACAGATACGCAGTATTTT. Translated: CSASPSDSTDTQYF.

The CDR3 DNA sequence: TGTGCCAGCATCCGTACAGGGGGTGCATTGTACGAGCAGTACTTC. Translated: CASIRTGGALYEQYF. V gene TRBV2 combines with J gene TRBJ2-7; 8 bases map to TRBD1. The ends lost 7 bases at V and 4 bases at J; junction bases unmatched: 12. Looked up from germline, CDR1 is SNHLY and CDR2 is FYNNEI. The CDR3 is 15 residues long.

This clonotype has a handful of counts. The chain couples TRBV7-9 to TRBJ2-2; D is unclear. The V end was cut by 7 bases, the J end by 7 bases, with 7 bases between. The V gene's germline CDR1 is SEHNR and CDR2 FQNEAQ (reference sequence). The CDR3 covers 11 residues. The CDR3, as DNA: TGTGCCAGCACCCCTAGCGGGGAGCTGTTTTTT. Protein sequence: CASTPSGELFF.

Remarks on this clonotype: A much larger clone lies a single base off, so this may be a read error. J is TRBJ2-7 and V is TRBV12-3 or TRBV12-4; D ambiguous. The CDR3 has 11 amino acids. Trimming shortened V by 5 bases and J by 6 bases, and 8 bases separated the two germline ends. The chain's CDR3 is CASSVSFEQYF. Written as DNA, the CDR3 is TGTGCCAGCAGTGTGAGTTTCGAGCAGTACTTC.

This clonotype was observed a handful of times. The gene calls are TRBV11-2 and TRBJ2-7; D is undetermined. CDR3 length: 18 residues. Germline CDR1 and CDR2: SGHAT and FQNNGV. V dropped 2 bases and J dropped 3 bases, with 23 bases sitting between them. The CDR3, as DNA: TGTGCCAGCAGCTTAATTCAAGACCCACGATCCCGTAGCTACGAGCAGTACTTC. This gives the protein CASSLIQDPRSRSYEQYF.

This clonotype was recorded once. Here the CDR3 reads CASALDTRLGQETQYF. Written as DNA, the CDR3 is TGTGCTAGTGCCCTGGACACCCGGCTCGGACAAGAGACCCAGTACTTC. The chain links TRBV12-5 to TRBJ2-5; D perhaps matches TRBD1 (5 bases). Germline V gives CDR1 LGHNT, CDR2 FRNRAP. Trimming shortened V by 7 bases and J by 2 bases, and 20 bases separated the two germline ends. The CDR3 consists of 16 residues.

This clonotype was counted a few times. The rearrangement links TRBV6-5 to TRBJ1-2; 10 bases agree with TRBD1. This CDR3 has 16 residues. V lost 4 bases and J lost 0; bases outside the gene matches: 5. The germline gives CDR1 MNHEY, CDR2 SVGAGI. CDR3 DNA: TGTGCCAGCAGTTCCTGGGACAGGGGAACTAACTATGGCTACACCTTC. This sequence encodes CASSSWDRGTNYGYTF.

This clonotype appeared a few times. This chain uses TRBV2 with TRBJ2-7; D perhaps matches TRBD2 (5 bases). The V gene lost 3 bases and the J gene lost 3 bases, with 12 bases spanning the gap. The CDR3 extends over 14 amino acids. Germline V gene sequence: CDR1 SNHLY, CDR2 FYNNEI. The CDR3 spells CASSDGRGSYEQYF. Written as DNA, the CDR3 is TGTGCCAGCAGTGACGGCCGAGGGAGCTACGAGCAGTACTTC.

The chain employs TRBV5-4 and TRBJ2-2; no clear D gene. Germline V gene data show CDR1 as SGHNT and CDR2 as YYREEE (reference sequence). CDR3 length: 13 residues. The germline V and J ends were trimmed by 4 bases and 6 bases, with 10 bases remaining between them. The CDR3 is CASSPRLSGELFF. CDR3 in DNA: TGTGCCAGCAGCCCCCGACTGTCCGGGGAGCTGTTTTTT.

This clonotype was observed a few times. The chain is built from TRBV27 and TRBJ2-2, with a weak D call TRBD2 (5 bases). V dropped 8 bases and J dropped 4 bases, with 17 bases sitting between them. The CDR3 has 15 amino acids. Germline CDR1 reads MNHEY; CDR2 reads SMNVEV (reference sequence). In nucleotides, the CDR3 is TGTGCCAGCCTAGGTGCCTTGGGGAGCACCGGGGAGCTGTTTTTT. Residues: CASLGALGSTGELFF.

The chain couples TRBV7-8 to TRBJ2-3; 14 nucleotides line up with TRBD2. The germline V gene encodes CDR1 SGHVS and CDR2 FQNEAQ. The CDR3 is 17 residues long. V shed 4 bases, J shed 6 bases, and the junction held 9 bases outside the gene matches. CDR3 coding DNA: TGTGCCAGCAGCTATGGACTAGCGGGGGGCCAACAGGATACGCAGTATTTT. It encodes CASSYGLAGGQQDTQYF.

This clonotype came up a few times. The chain couples TRBV4-1 to TRBJ2-7, with D unresolved. V lost 5 bases and J 0 bases, leaving 8 bases between the germline ends. Germline V CDR1 and CDR2: MGHRA, YSYEKL. This CDR3 is 13 amino acids long. CDR3 DNA: TGCGCCAGCAGCTCAGATCTCTCCTACGAGCAGTACTTC. This gives the protein CASSSDLSYEQYF.

This clonotype was counted a few times. J is TRBJ1-6 and V is TRBV5-6, with unresolved D. V gave up 0 bases and J gave up 5 bases, with 3 bases separating them. Germline V lookup: CDR1 SGHDT, CDR2 YYEEEE. This CDR3 is built from 13 residues. The CDR3 here is CASSLVDNSPLHF. In DNA, the CDR3 is TGTGCCAGCAGCTTGGTGGATAATTCACCCCTCCACTTT.

This clonotype was counted a few times. The rearrangement links TRBV12-3 or TRBV12-4 to TRBJ2-3; 9 nucleotides align to TRBD2. J lost 6 bases, V lost 10 bases, and 11 bases had no gene match. The CDR3 length is 14 residues. CDR3 bases: TGTGCCACCGCGGGAGGGCCGACGCTGGATACGCAGTATTTT. It translates to CATAGGPTLDTQYF.

At least ten counts were recorded for this clonotype. The chain joins TRBV11-2 to TRBJ2-7; maybe TRBD1 (6 bases). V lost 7 bases to trimming and J lost 2 bases, with 27 bases between them. The CDR3 totals 18 residues. From germline, CDR1 is SGHAT and CDR2 FQNNGV. The CDR3 here is CASTRLWQGSGLTYEQYF. CDR3 sequence (DNA): TGTGCCAGCACCCGCCTTTGGCAGGGGTCTGGCCTAACCTACGAGCAGTACTTC.

This sequence joins TRBV5-1 and TRBJ2-7; TRBD2 matches at 8 bases. Germline-derived CDR1 and CDR2 are SGHRS and YFSETQ. The CDR3 extends over 14 amino acids. V was clipped by 7 bases and J by 1 base; unmatched bases: 7. The CDR3 DNA reads as TGCGCCAGCCTGCCAAGCGGGGGATCCTACGAGCAGTACTTC. Translated, it gives CASLPSGGSYEQYF.

This clonotype was recorded at least ten times. The chain carries TRBV7-9 and TRBJ1-1; 8 bases align to TRBD1. Per the germline V gene, CDR1 is SEHNR and CDR2 is FQNEAQ (reference sequence). The CDR3 extends over 15 amino acids. With V trimmed by 4 bases and J by 1 base, 5 bases remained unmatched. CDR3 DNA: TGTGCCAGCAGCTCCGGACAGGGAAGGAACACTGAAGCTTTCTTT. Translated, it gives CASSSGQGRNTEAFF.

This clonotype came up a few times. V usage is TRBV29-1 and J usage is TRBJ2-1, with D possibly TRBD2 on 5 matching bases. V lost 6 bases to trimming and J lost 0 bases, with 9 bases between them. The CDR3 runs 13 residues. Germline CDR1 SQVTM, CDR2 ANQGSEA. The CDR3 loop is CSVHSVSYNEQFF. The CDR3 nucleotides are TGCAGCGTCCATAGCGTCTCCTACAATGAGCAGTTCTTC.

There are a few counts of this clonotype. This sequence joins TRBV3-1 and TRBJ1-3; the D is unclear. V gave up 0 bases and J gave up 0 bases, with 6 bases separating them. Germline V gives CDR1 LGHDT, CDR2 YNNKEL (reference sequence). There are 15 residues in the CDR3. The CDR3 here is CASSQEAYSGNTIYF. The CDR3 nucleotides read TGTGCCAGCAGCCAAGAAGCATACTCTGGAAACACCATATATTTT. The full variable domain, with the rest looked up from reference TRBV3-1 and TRBJ1-3, is DTAVSQTPKYLVTQMGNDKSIKCEQNLGHDTMYWYKQDSKKFLKIMFSYNNKELIINETVPNRFSPKSPDKAHLNLHINSLELGDSAVYFCASSQEAYSGNTIYFGEGSWLTVV.

The gene calls are TRBV9 and TRBJ2-5; either TRBD1 or TRBD2 may fit D (7 bases each). This CDR3 spans 15 amino acids. Trimming shortened V by 4 bases and J by 5 bases, and 18 bases separated the two germline ends. Germline V gene lookup returns CDR1 SGDLS and CDR2 YYNGEE. The CDR3 DNA sequence: TGTGCCAGCAGCCCCGGGGGAGGGGGCGCGGAGACCCAGTACTTC. Protein sequence: CASSPGGGGAETQYF.